The clone carrying this TCR beta chain occurred many times. Its target is not known. The time point denotes: pre-sensitization, week 0. Treatment described: therapeutic diphenylcyclopropenone sensitization with weekly scalp DPC. The record originates from a study of human T cells and chemical hapten exposure. Study-wide results and caveats: Following DPC sensitization, TCRs present above 1 in 1000 frequency showed no change. Given that the donors had alopecia, their immune response may differ from that seen in healthy people.

As the library was built, unique molecular identifiers were attached to individual cDNA molecules. TCRdb itself ran the RACE reads through MiXCR, one entry per CDR3 protein. The sample lists fewer than 140,000 distinct CDR3 sequences; roughly 12% were seen once. The ends were cut back, 2 bases at V and 4 bases at J, with 0 bases in the middle. This CDR3 region has 11 residues. Germline loops: CDR1 MDHEN, CDR2 SYDVKM. This chain links TRBV28 with TRBJ1-5; D remains ambiguous. The material was whole blood, obtained in connection with sensitization to the hapten diphenylcyclopropenone (DPC). The receptor was isolated from a woman between 50 and 59 years old with alopecia areata. Some clones in this sample may be carry-over from other donors' samples. The CDR3 DNA reads as TGTGCCAGCAGTTTAAATCAGCCCCAGCATTTT. As protein: CASSLNQPQHF.